This entry lists 6 T cell receptor beta chains sequenced from one sample in a study of OX40 agonist ivuxolimab in advanced cancers. Method: immunoSEQ multiplex PCR; TCRdb's copy keeps in-frame clones and lacks some. This table holds around 50,000 clones, around nine tenths found once. Sequences were derived from CD4+ or CD8+ T cells sorted from blood, sampled in a trial of the OX40 agonist ivuxolimab. The source of these receptors is an adult with an advanced solid tumor such as melanoma, head and neck, liver or kidney cancer.

The J gene is TRBJ1-1, the V gene TRBV5-6, with D possibly TRBD1 on 6 matching bases. The length of the CDR3 is 15 residues. From germline, CDR1 is SGHDT and CDR2 YYEEEE. With 4 bases removed from V and 4 bases from J, the gap between germline ends came to 17 bases. CDR3 DNA: TGTGCCAGCAGCCCTAGCGGCGGAGGGGGCACTGAAGCTTTCTTT. It codes for CASSPSGGGGTEAFF.

This clone is labeled medium-sized. The rearrangement uses TRBV6-1 and TRBJ1-3; D is ambiguous. CDR3 length: 13 amino acids. Trimming stripped 6 bases from V and 4 bases from J, with 10 bases between. Looked up from germline, CDR1 is MNHNS and CDR2 is SASEGT. The CDR3 sequence is CASSHGTGNTIYF. The CDR3 DNA reads as TGTGCCAGCAGCCACGGTACAGGAAACACCATATATTTT.

The chain couples TRBV6-6 to TRBJ2-3; D gene unclear. The V gene's germline CDR1 is MNHNY and CDR2 SVGAGI (reference sequence). The CDR3 spans 13 residues. V was clipped by 6 bases and J by 7 bases, with 14 bases between them. CDR3 nucleotide sequence: TGTGCCAGCAGCCCCGGCCCCACCCATACGCAGTATTTT. Translating it yields CASSPGPTHTQYF.

The rearrangement uses TRBV28 and TRBJ2-7, with TRBD1 identical over 8 bases. The length of the CDR3 is 14 residues. Trimming cost V 3 bases and J 5 bases; bases outside gene matches: 6. The germline V gene encodes CDR1 MDHEN and CDR2 SYDVKM. The CDR3 DNA reads as TGTGCCAGCAGTTTTCACGACAGGGGTCACGAGCAGTACTTC. Translated, it gives CASSFHDRGHEQYF.

The chain employs TRBV5-1 and TRBJ2-3; TRBD2 matches at 12 bases. J was trimmed by 5 bases and V by 4 bases; bases with no gene match: 2. The CDR3 has 14 residues. The germline gives CDR1 SGHRS, CDR2 YFSETQ. The chain's CDR3 is CASSLGLAGDTQYF. DNA for the CDR3: TGCGCCAGCAGCCTGGGACTAGCGGGAGATACGCAGTATTTT. The full variable domain, with the rest looked up from reference TRBV5-1 and TRBJ2-3, is KAGVTQTPRYLIKTRGQQVTLSCSPISGHRSVSWYQQTPGQGLQFLFEYFSETQRNKGNFPGRFSGRQFSNSRSEMNVSTLELGDSALYLCASSLGLAGDTQYFGPGTRLTVL.

This chain joins TRBV9 and TRBJ2-3; no clear D gene. CDR1 is SGDLS and CDR2 is YYNGEE in the germline V gene. The CDR3 runs 15 residues. With 1 base removed from V and 5 bases from J, the gap between germline ends came to 14 bases. CDR3 sequence: CASSVRPAERDTQYF. The CDR3 coding sequence is TGTGCCAGCAGCGTAAGGCCGGCGGAACGAGATACGCAGTATTTT.